This TCR beta chain came from a study of blood T cell repertoires in COVID-19. Sequencing was performed with immunoSEQ multiplex PCR; in TCRdb, only in-frame clones are kept and a portion is missing. The sample has about 160,000 clones, roughly 79% seen once; the top ten hold 22%. The V gene's germline CDR1 is MNHNY and CDR2 SVGAGI (reference sequence). Trimming stripped 4 bases from V and 2 bases from J, with 11 bases between. This CDR3 is built from 14 residues. This sequence joins TRBV6-6 and TRBJ1-2, with D maybe TRBD1 (5 bases). Input material: peripheral blood. The receptor was derived from a woman older than 75 with acute or convalescent COVID-19. This CDR3 is CASSSRQTNYGYTF. CDR3 DNA: TGTGCCAGCAGTTCAAGACAGACCAACTATGGCTACACCTTC.